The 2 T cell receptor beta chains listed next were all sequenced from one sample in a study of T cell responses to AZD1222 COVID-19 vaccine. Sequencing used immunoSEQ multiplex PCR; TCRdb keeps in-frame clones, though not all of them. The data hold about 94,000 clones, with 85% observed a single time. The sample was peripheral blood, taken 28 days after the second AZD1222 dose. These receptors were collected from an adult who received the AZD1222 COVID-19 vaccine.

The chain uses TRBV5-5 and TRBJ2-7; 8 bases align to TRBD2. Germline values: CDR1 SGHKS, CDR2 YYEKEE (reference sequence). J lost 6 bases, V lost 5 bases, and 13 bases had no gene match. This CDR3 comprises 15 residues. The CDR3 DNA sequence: TGTGCCAGCAGGCCCCCTAAAGCGGGAGCTTTCGAGCAGTACTTC. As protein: CASRPPKAGAFEQYF.

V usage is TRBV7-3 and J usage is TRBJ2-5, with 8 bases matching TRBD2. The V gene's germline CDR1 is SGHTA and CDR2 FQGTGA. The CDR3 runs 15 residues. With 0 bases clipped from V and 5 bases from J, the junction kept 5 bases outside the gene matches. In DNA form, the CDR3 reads TGTGCCAGCAGCTTAACCGGGACTAGAGGGGAGACCCAGTACTTC. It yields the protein CASSLTGTRGETQYF.